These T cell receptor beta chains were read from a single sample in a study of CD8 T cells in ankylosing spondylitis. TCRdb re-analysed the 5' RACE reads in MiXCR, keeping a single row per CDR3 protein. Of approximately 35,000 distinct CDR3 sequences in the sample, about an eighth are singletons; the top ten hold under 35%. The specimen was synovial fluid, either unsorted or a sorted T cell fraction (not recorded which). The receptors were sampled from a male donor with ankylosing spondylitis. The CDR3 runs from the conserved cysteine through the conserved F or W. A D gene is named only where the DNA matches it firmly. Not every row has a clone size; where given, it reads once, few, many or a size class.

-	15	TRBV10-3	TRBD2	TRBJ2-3	CAISGLADGTDTQYF	TGTGCCATCAGTGGACTAGCGGATGGCACAGATACGCAGTATTTT
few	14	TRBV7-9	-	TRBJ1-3	CASSQDPRGNTIYF	TGTGCCAGCAGCCAAGACCCTAGGGGAAACACCATATATTTT
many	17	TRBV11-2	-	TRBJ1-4	CASSPPPGGDFNEKLFF	TGTGCCAGCAGCCCACCCCCGGGGGGCGACTTTAATGAAAAACTGTTTTTT
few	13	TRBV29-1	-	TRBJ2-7	CSVEGTGIYEQYF	TGCAGCGTTGAAGGGACGGGGATCTACGAGCAGTACTTC
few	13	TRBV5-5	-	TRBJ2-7	CASSLGREFEQYF	TGTGCCAGCAGCTTGGGGCGCGAGTTTGAACAGTACTTC
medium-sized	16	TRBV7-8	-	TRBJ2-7	CASSFDPLRGGYEQYF	TGTGCCAGCAGCTTTGATCCTCTGCGGGGTGGCTACGAGCAGTACTTC
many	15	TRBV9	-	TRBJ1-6	CASSVATGSGSPLHF	TGTGCCAGCAGCGTAGCTACGGGATCGGGGTCACCCCTCCACTTT
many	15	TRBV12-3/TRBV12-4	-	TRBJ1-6	CASSLETSYNSPLHF	TGTGCCAGCAGTTTAGAAACGAGCTATAATTCACCCCTCCACTTT
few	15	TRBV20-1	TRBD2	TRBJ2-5	CSARDGLAGIETQYF	TGCAGTGCTAGAGATGGACTAGCGGGGATAGAGACCCAGTACTTC
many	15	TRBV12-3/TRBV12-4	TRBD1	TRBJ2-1	CASSPGQGYYNEQFF	TGTGCCAGCAGCCCGGGACAGGGATACTACAATGAGCAGTTCTTC
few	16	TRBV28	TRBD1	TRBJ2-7	CASKRFRTGGFYEQYF	TGTGCCAGCAAAAGGTTCCGGACAGGGGGCTTTTACGAGCAGTACTTC
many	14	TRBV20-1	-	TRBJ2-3	CSARRGTSTDTQYF	TGCAGTGCTAGACGAGGAACTAGCACAGATACGCAGTATTTT
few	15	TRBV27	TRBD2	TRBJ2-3	CASSRLAAGTDTQYF	TGTGCCAGCAGTAGACTAGCGGCTGGCACAGATACGCAGTATTTT
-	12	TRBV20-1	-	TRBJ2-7	CSASGVWYEQYF	TGCAGTGCTAGCGGGGTGTGGTACGAGCAGTACTTC
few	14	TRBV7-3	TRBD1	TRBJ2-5	CASSLTGTEETQYF	TGTGCCAGCAGCTTAACCGGGACAGAAGAGACCCAGTACTTC
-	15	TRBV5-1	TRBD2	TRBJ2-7	CASSYSGRAGDEQYF	TGCGCCAGCAGCTATAGCGGGAGGGCCGGGGACGAGCAGTACTTC
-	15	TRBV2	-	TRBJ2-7	CASSDRLRRAYEQYF	TGTGCCAGCAGTGATAGACTTCGAAGAGCCTACGAGCAGTACTTC
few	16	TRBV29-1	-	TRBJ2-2	CSVEILAGRLTGELFF	TGCAGCGTTGAAATTCTGGCAGGGCGCCTCACCGGGGAGCTGTTTTTT
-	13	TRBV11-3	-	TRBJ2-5	CASSLDFQETQYF	TGTGCCAGCAGCTTAGATTTCCAAGAGACCCAGTACTTC
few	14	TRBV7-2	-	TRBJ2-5	CASSFQGFQETQYF	TGTGCCAGCAGCTTTCAGGGGTTCCAAGAGACCCAGTACTTC
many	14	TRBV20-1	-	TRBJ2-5	CSARKGDLQETQYF	TGCAGTGCTAGAAAGGGAGATTTACAAGAGACCCAGTACTTC
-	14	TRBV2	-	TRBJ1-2	CASRHRDPMGGYTF	TGTGCCAGCAGACACAGGGACCCCATGGGTGGCTACACCTTC
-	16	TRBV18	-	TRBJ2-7	CASSPGNIPPSYEQYF	TGTGCCAGCTCACCAGGAAATATACCCCCTTCCTACGAGCAGTACTTC